The 32 T cell receptor beta chains below all came from one sample that was sequenced in a study of T cell changes during pregnancy in multiple sclerosis. Clones were read by immunoSEQ multiplex PCR, and TCRdb kept only the in-frame ones, dropping some. The data hold 90,000 to 100,000 clones, with under 95% observed a single time. The material was peripheral blood, obtained after pregnancy. These receptors originate from a female donor in good health, enrolled as a control in a pregnancy study.

The V and J genes are TRBV11-3 and TRBJ2-2; 10 nucleotides line up with TRBD2. The CDR3 consists of 18 residues. CDR1 is SGHNT and CDR2 is YENEEA in the germline V gene. The junction had 13 bases not matched to a gene; V was cut back by 2 bases and J by 7 bases. Here the CDR3 reads CASSLYGSGGSHSGELFF. The CDR3 DNA follows: TGTGCCAGCAGCTTATACGGTAGCGGGGGGTCTCACAGCGGGGAGCTGTTTTTT.

This clone has a single count. The chain is built from TRBV10-2 and TRBJ2-3; TRBD2 might be the D (6 bases). V was cut by 3 bases and J by 4 bases, with 8 bases left in between. Per the germline V gene, CDR1 is WSHSY and CDR2 is SAAADI. This CDR3 has 13 amino acids. The CDR3 is CASSDGDSDTQYF. In DNA form, the CDR3 reads TGCGCCAGCAGTGATGGGGACTCAGATACGCAGTATTTT.

The genes are TRBV5-5 and TRBJ1-4; possible D gene TRBD1, 5 bases. The CDR3 consists of 18 residues. Trimming shortened V by 1 base and J by 1 base, and 17 bases separated the two germline ends. Germline CDR1 SGHKS, CDR2 YYEKEE (reference sequence). CDR3 bases: TGTGCCAGCAGCTTGTTATCTCTTTTAAGGGGAACTAATGAAAAACTGTTTTTT. This sequence encodes CASSLLSLLRGTNEKLFF.

The rearrangement links TRBV6-1 to TRBJ2-3, with 7 bases lining up with TRBD1. This CDR3 region has 16 residues. The trim removed 3 bases at V and 1 base at J, leaving 7 bases unmatched. In germline, CDR1 is MNHNS, CDR2 SASEGT. CDR3 region: CASSDRDSPGTDTQYF. CDR3 DNA: TGTGCCAGCAGTGATCGGGACAGTCCCGGCACAGATACGCAGTATTTT.

Turning to this clone: This sample also contains other DNA sequences that code for the same CDR3. The J gene is TRBJ2-7, the V gene TRBV28, with D uncertain. Germline loops: CDR1 MDHEN, CDR2 SYDVKM. CDR3 size: 12 residues. Trimming cost V 6 bases and J 2 bases, with 8 bases left between them. In nucleotides, the CDR3 is TGTGCCAGCAGGGGCCGCGCCTACGAGCAGTACTTC. It yields the protein CASRGRAYEQYF.

This clone appeared a single time. The rearrangement joins TRBV2 to TRBJ2-5; possible D gene TRBD2, 6 bases. This CDR3 region has 12 residues. CDR1 and CDR2 (germline): SNHLY, FYNNEI. Trimming removed 4 bases at V and 3 bases at J, with 6 bases between. In DNA form, the CDR3 reads TGTGCCAGCAGTGGACTAGAAGAGACCCAGTACTTC. Its translation: CASSGLEETQYF.

This clone was seen only a few times. This rearrangement joins TRBV18 to TRBJ2-1, with D possibly matching TRBD2 (6 bases). V lost 3 bases, J lost 10 bases, and 16 bases lay in between. The CDR3 length is 14 residues. CDR1 and CDR2 (germline): KGHSH, LQKENI. CDR3 protein: CASSPRGGVREQFF. DNA of the CDR3: TGTGCCAGCTCACCGAGGGGCGGGGTACGGGAGCAGTTCTTC.

The CDR3 reads CSGDRTYNEQFF. CDR3 nucleotide sequence: TGCAGCGGGGACAGAACCTACAATGAGCAGTTCTTC. The chain employs TRBV29-1 and TRBJ2-1; 7 bases map to TRBD1. CDR1 and CDR2 from the germline V gene are SQVTM and ANQGSEA. The CDR3 extends over 12 amino acids. Losses at the gene ends were 7 bases for V and 2 bases for J; bases not matched to a gene: 2.

The chain employs TRBV5-4 and TRBJ1-2; 7 bases agree with TRBD1. The CDR3 runs to 14 residues. Germline CDR1 SGHNT, CDR2 YYREEE (reference sequence). The J segment lost 0 bases and the V segment lost 4 bases, leaving 3 bases of the junction unmatched. The CDR3 nucleotides are TGTGCCAGCAGCGGGACAGCGACTAACTATGGCTACACCTTC. This codes for CASSGTATNYGYTF. Using reference TRBV5-4 and TRBJ1-2 for the parts outside the CDR3, the full variable domain is ETGVTQSPTHLIKTRGQQVTLRCSSQSGHNTVSWYQQALGQGPQFIFQYYREEENGRGNFPPRFSGLQFPNYSSELNVNALELDDSALYLCASSGTATNYGYTFGSGTRLTVV.

The rearrangement links TRBV5-1 to TRBJ1-5; 10 nucleotides match TRBD1. Germline CDR1 is SGHRS and CDR2 is YFSETQ. The CDR3 sequence is 17 residues long. Unmatched junction bases numbered 7, after V lost 4 bases and J lost 0 bases. This chain's CDR3 is CASSAGTGDDSNQPQHF. The CDR3 DNA reads TGCGCCAGCAGCGCCGGGACAGGGGACGATAGCAATCAGCCCCAGCATTTT.

The chain uses TRBV7-8 and TRBJ1-5, with 10 bases matching TRBD1. V shed 0 bases and J 3 bases; nucleotides not matched to a gene: 8. Germline-derived CDR1 and CDR2 are SGHVS and FQNEAQ. The CDR3 has 18 residues. CDR3 loop: CASSLAWTGGSFNQPQHF. The CDR3 DNA reads as TGTGCCAGCAGCTTAGCTTGGACAGGGGGTTCTTTCAATCAGCCCCAGCATTTT.

In its sample, this clone was seen once. The genes are TRBV7-2 and TRBJ2-7; 7 bases agree with TRBD2. CDR1 is SGHTA, CDR2 FQGNSA, per germline. The CDR3 loop spans 17 amino acids. Losses at the gene ends were 2 bases for V and 0 bases for J; bases not matched to a gene: 10. The CDR3 region has the DNA TGTGCCAGCAGCTTAACCCCGACTAGCAATTTCTCCTACGAGCAGTACTTC. Translation: CASSLTPTSNFSYEQYF. Full variable domain (rest looked up from reference TRBV7-2 and TRBJ2-7): GAGVSQSPSNKVTEKGKDVELRCDPISGHTALYWYRQSLGQGLEFLIYFQGNSAPDKSGLPSDRFSAERTGGSVSTLTIQRTQQEDSAVYLCASSLTPTSNFSYEQYFGPGTRLTVT.

This chain uses TRBV27 with TRBJ1-2; possible D gene TRBD1, 5 bases. The germline V and J ends were trimmed by 6 bases and 4 bases, with 12 bases remaining between them. In germline, CDR1 is MNHEY, CDR2 SMNVEV (reference sequence). The CDR3 runs to 13 residues. CDR3 sequence (DNA): TGTGCCAGCAGAAGGGGAGGCGGCTATGGCTACACCTTC. Translated, it gives CASRRGGGYGYTF.

V usage is TRBV13 and J usage is TRBJ1-2, with TRBD1 matching 7 bases. J gave up 4 bases and V 8 bases, and 19 bases lay outside the gene matches. Per germline, CDR1 PRHDT and CDR2 FYEKMQ (reference sequence). CDR3 length equals 17 residues. The CDR3 DNA reads as TGTGCCAGCGGGGGCGTTTATTCGGGACAGACTGGCTATGGCTACACCTTC. It encodes CASGGVYSGQTGYGYTF. Supplemented by reference TRBV13 and TRBJ1-2, the full variable domain reads AAGVIQSPRHLIKEKRETATLKCYPIPRHDTVYWYQQGPGQDPQFLISFYEKMQSDKGSIPDRFSAQQFSDYHSELNMSSLELGDSALYFCASGGVYSGQTGYGYTFGSGTRLTVV.

The rearrangement links TRBV11-1 to TRBJ2-7; 14 bases are a match to TRBD2. Germline assignment: CDR1 SGHAT and CDR2 FQDESV (reference sequence). The V gene end was trimmed by 4 bases and the J gene end by 6 bases; junction bases not matched to a gene: 8. The CDR3 extends over 16 amino acids. This chain's CDR3 is CASSSTTGLAGVEQYF. The CDR3 region has the DNA TGTGCCAGCAGCTCCACGACGGGACTAGCGGGAGTCGAGCAGTACTTC.

The gene calls are TRBV7-8 and TRBJ2-7; D is undetermined. CDR3 size: 17 residues. Trimming removed 2 bases at V and 0 bases at J, with 17 bases between. Germline V gives CDR1 SGHVS, CDR2 FQNEAQ. CDR3 DNA sequence: TGTGCCAGCAGCTTACGTCCCGGCCGGGTCAGCTCCTACGAGCAGTACTTC. Translation gives CASSLRPGRVSSYEQYF.

V is TRBV6-5 and J is TRBJ1-2; 8 bases align to TRBD1. Per the germline V gene, CDR1 is MNHEY and CDR2 is SVGAGI. Unmatched junction bases numbered 5, after V lost 8 bases and J lost 0 bases. This CDR3 has 14 residues. The DNA of the CDR3 is TGTGCCAGCGCCCAGGGGGCCCCTAACTATGGCTACACCTTC. It is translated as CASAQGAPNYGYTF.

The chain links TRBV11-3 to TRBJ2-7, with 8 bases matching TRBD1. V shed 4 bases and J 2 bases; nucleotides not matched to a gene: 4. The germline V gene encodes CDR1 SGHNT and CDR2 YENEEA. CDR3 length: 14 residues. The CDR3 DNA sequence: TGTGCCAGCAGCTCGACAGGGGAGACCTACGAGCAGTACTTC. Amino acid sequence: CASSSTGETYEQYF.

This chain joins TRBV18 and TRBJ2-1; TRBD2 matches at 15 bases. Germline lookup yields CDR1 KGHSH and CDR2 LQKENI. The CDR3 length is 14 residues. V lost 4 bases and J lost 12; bases outside the gene matches: 4. This CDR3 is CASSQGLAGGRQFF. In nucleotides, the CDR3 is TGTGCCAGCTCACAGGGACTAGCGGGGGGCAGGCAGTTCTTC.

This rearrangement joins TRBV2 to TRBJ2-1; 9 bases line up with TRBD2. V was clipped by 8 bases and J by 6 bases; unmatched bases: 8. In germline, CDR1 is SNHLY, CDR2 FYNNEI. The CDR3 covers 14 residues. CDR3: CASLGTSSSNEQFF. Here the CDR3 DNA reads TGTGCCAGCCTAGGGACTAGCTCTAGCAATGAGCAGTTCTTC. The variable domain in full, completed from reference TRBV2 and TRBJ2-1, reads EPEVTQTPSHQVTQMGQEVILRCVPISNHLYFYWYRQILGQKVEFLVSFYNNEISEKSEIFDDQFSVERPDGSNFTLKIRSTKLEDSAMYFCASLGTSSSNEQFFGPGTRLTVL.

In the case of this clone: Other DNA sequences in this sample translate to the same CDR3. The chain carries TRBV1 and TRBJ1-2; no DNA check was done on the table's D call, TRBD1. TRBV1 is tagged as a pseudogene. This CDR3 region has 22 residues. In DNA form, the CDR3 reads TGCACCAGCAGCCAAGATATTAGACGGAGCGCAGGGGGGATAGGAAGAGACCATGGCTACACCTTC. Translation gives CTSSQDIRRSAGGIGRDHGYTF.

V and J are TRBV7-8 and TRBJ1-5; D is unresolved. V lost 3 bases and J lost 6, with 9 bases in between. The length of the CDR3 is 13 residues. CDR1 is SGHVS and CDR2 is FQNEAQ in the germline V gene. The CDR3 region has the DNA TGTGCCAGCAGCTTCAACGAGGGTCAGCCCCAGCATTTT. Translating gives CASSFNEGQPQHF.

This chain uses TRBV27 with TRBJ1-6; possibly TRBD1 for D (5 bases). Deletions cut 6 bases from V and 5 bases from J, with 26 bases between. CDR1 is MNHEY, CDR2 SMNVEV, per germline (reference sequence). CDR3 length equals 19 residues. CDR3 DNA sequence: TGTGCCAGCAGACACCTTTGGGAAAAGCGGGACGGCCATAATTCACCCCTCCACTTT. Its translation is CASRHLWEKRDGHNSPLHF.

This clone has just one count. CDR3 in amino acids: CASSSPANTGELFF. CDR3 DNA sequence: TGTGCCAGCAGCTCCCCGGCGAACACCGGGGAGCTGTTTTTT. This chain uses TRBV7-9 with TRBJ2-2; D is ambiguous. The ends were cut back, 4 bases at V and 0 bases at J, with 6 bases in the middle. CDR1 is SEHNR and CDR2 is FQNEAQ in the germline V gene (reference sequence). The CDR3 extends over 14 amino acids.

This chain uses TRBV7-2 with TRBJ2-1; 8 positions match TRBD2. The CDR3 is 14 residues long. V gave up 5 bases and J gave up 2 bases; unmatched junction bases: 2. CDR1 is SGHTA, CDR2 FQGNSA, per germline. The DNA for the CDR3 is TGTGCCAGCAGCCGTAGCGGGACCTACAATGAGCAGTTCTTC. Residues: CASSRSGTYNEQFF.

CDR3 amino acids: CASSEAPRGLAGYEQYF. In nucleotides, the CDR3 is TGTGCCAGCAGTGAAGCGCCTAGGGGACTAGCGGGGTACGAGCAGTACTTC. V and J are TRBV6-1 and TRBJ2-7; 13 bases line up with TRBD2. In germline, CDR1 is MNHNS, CDR2 SASEGT. V shed 0 bases, J shed 4 bases, and the junction held 6 bases outside the gene matches. The CDR3 consists of 17 residues.

The gene calls are TRBV5-1 and TRBJ2-1; D not certain. There are 13 residues in the CDR3. Deletions cut 0 bases from V and 8 bases from J, with 9 bases between. Germline V gives CDR1 SGHRS, CDR2 YFSETQ. In DNA form, the CDR3 reads TGCGCCAGCAGCTTGGGTGTTCGGGATGAGCAGTTCTTC. Its protein product is CASSLGVRDEQFF.

The chain couples TRBV19 to TRBJ2-1; 12 nucleotides line up with TRBD2. From germline, CDR1 is LNHDA and CDR2 SQIVND (reference sequence). Germline trimming cut 4 bases from V and 9 bases from J; bases unmatched to any gene: 19. The CDR3 runs 19 residues. This CDR3 is CASSKGRSGTSGRQGEQFF. The CDR3 bases are TGTGCCAGTAGTAAGGGGCGCTCGGGAACTAGCGGGAGGCAAGGTGAGCAGTTCTTC.

The J gene is TRBJ2-5, the V gene TRBV6-1, with 8 bases identical to TRBD2. The CDR3 spans 16 residues. Germline loops: CDR1 MNHNS, CDR2 SASEGT. After removal of 0 bases from V and 2 bases from J, the junction contained 5 bases not matched to a gene. The DNA for the CDR3 is TGTGCCAGCAGTGAAGCGCTAGCGGGCGTTCAAGAGACCCAGTACTTC. Amino acids: CASSEALAGVQETQYF.

V usage is TRBV11-2 and J usage is TRBJ2-7; perhaps TRBD1 as D (5 bases). The ends were cut back, 1 base at V and 0 bases at J, with 10 bases in the middle. The CDR3 totals 15 residues. Germline V gene data show CDR1 as SGHAT and CDR2 as FQNNGV. The CDR3 loop is CASSLAGSYSYEQYF. DNA for the CDR3: TGTGCCAGCAGCTTAGCAGGGTCCTACTCCTACGAGCAGTACTTC. The variable domain in full, completed from reference TRBV11-2 and TRBJ2-7, reads EAGVAQSPRYKIIEKRQSVAFWCNPISGHATLYWYQQILGQGPKLLIQFQNNGVVDDSQLPKDRFSAERLKGVDSTLKIQPAKLEDSAVYLCASSLAGSYSYEQYFGPGTRLTVT.

V usage is TRBV11-2 and J usage is TRBJ2-3; 8 nucleotides match TRBD1. The length of the CDR3 is 16 residues. Germline V gives CDR1 SGHAT, CDR2 FQNNGV. The V segment lost 3 bases and the J segment 5 bases; nucleotides outside the gene matches: 10. The CDR3 loop reads CASSLSRDRRLDTQYF. DNA of the CDR3: TGTGCCAGCAGCTTGTCTAGGGACAGGAGATTAGATACGCAGTATTTT.

The chain is built from TRBV6-5 and TRBJ1-2, with 10 nucleotides matching TRBD1. Germline V gene sequence: CDR1 MNHEY, CDR2 SVGAGI. After removal of 2 bases from V and 4 bases from J, the junction contained 7 bases not matched to a gene. CDR3 length: 16 amino acids. The CDR3 reads CASSYAGTGVFYGYTF. In nucleotides, the CDR3 is TGTGCCAGCAGTTACGCCGGGACAGGGGTCTTCTATGGCTACACCTTC.